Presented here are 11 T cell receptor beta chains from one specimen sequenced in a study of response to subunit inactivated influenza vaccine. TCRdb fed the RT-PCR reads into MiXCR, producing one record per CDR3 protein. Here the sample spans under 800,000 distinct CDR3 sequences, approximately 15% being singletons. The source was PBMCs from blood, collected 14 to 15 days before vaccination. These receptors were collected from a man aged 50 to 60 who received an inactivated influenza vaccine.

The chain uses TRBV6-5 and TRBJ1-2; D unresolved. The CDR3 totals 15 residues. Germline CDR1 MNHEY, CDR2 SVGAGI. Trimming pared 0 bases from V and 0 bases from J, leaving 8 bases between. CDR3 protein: CASSYSSKTNYGYTF. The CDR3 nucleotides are TGTGCCAGCAGTTACTCCTCCAAGACTAACTATGGCTACACCTTC.

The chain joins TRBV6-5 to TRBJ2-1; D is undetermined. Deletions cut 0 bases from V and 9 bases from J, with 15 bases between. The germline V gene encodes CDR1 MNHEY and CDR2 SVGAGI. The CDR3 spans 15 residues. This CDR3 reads CASSYSWPAEAEQFF. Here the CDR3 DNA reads TGTGCCAGCAGTTACTCTTGGCCGGCTGAGGCTGAGCAGTTCTTC.

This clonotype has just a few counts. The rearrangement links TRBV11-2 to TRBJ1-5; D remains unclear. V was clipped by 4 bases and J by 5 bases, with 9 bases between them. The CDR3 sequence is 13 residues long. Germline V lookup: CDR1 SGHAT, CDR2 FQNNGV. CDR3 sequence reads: CASSYLEDQPQHF. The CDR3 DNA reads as TGTGCCAGCAGCTATCTAGAGGATCAGCCCCAGCATTTT.

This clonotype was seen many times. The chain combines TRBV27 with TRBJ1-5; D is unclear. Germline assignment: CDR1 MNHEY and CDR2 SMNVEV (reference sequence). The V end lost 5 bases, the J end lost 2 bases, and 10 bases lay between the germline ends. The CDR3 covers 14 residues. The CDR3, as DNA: TGTGCCAGCAGTCCGAGACCCGGCAATCAGCCCCAGCATTTT. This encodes CASSPRPGNQPQHF.

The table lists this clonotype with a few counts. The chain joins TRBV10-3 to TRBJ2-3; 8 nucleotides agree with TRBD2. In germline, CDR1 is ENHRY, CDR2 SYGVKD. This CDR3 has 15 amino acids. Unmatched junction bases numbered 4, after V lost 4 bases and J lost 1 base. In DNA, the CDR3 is TGTGCCATCAGTGCCGGACTAGCAGGCACAGATACGCAGTATTTT. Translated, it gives CAISAGLAGTDTQYF.

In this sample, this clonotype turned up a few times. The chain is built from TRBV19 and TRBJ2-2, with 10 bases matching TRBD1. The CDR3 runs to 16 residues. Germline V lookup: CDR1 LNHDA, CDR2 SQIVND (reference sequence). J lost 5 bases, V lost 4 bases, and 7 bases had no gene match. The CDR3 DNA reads TGTGCCAGTAGTACCCAGACAGGGGGCAGGACCGGGGAGCTGTTTTTT. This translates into CASSTQTGGRTGELFF.

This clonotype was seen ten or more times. The CDR3 region has the DNA TGCGCCAGCAGCTTGGGCGGACGCAATACGCAGTATTTT. Its protein product is CASSLGGRNTQYF. This chain links TRBV5-1 with TRBJ2-3, with unresolved D. This CDR3 comprises 13 residues. V lost 0 bases and J 7 bases, leaving 9 bases between the germline ends. Germline values: CDR1 SGHRS, CDR2 YFSETQ.

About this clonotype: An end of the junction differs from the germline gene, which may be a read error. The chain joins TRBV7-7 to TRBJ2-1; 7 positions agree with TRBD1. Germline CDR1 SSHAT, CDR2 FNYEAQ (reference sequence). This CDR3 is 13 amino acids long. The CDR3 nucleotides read TGTGCTAGCAGCCCAAACAGGGGCAATGAGCAGTTCTTC. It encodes CASSPNRGNEQFF.

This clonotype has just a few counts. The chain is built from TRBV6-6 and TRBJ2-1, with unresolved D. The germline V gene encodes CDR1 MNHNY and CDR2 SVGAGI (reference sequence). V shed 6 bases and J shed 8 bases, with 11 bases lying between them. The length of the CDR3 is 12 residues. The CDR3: CASSPPFHEQFF. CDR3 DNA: TGTGCCAGCAGCCCCCCGTTCCATGAGCAGTTCTTC.

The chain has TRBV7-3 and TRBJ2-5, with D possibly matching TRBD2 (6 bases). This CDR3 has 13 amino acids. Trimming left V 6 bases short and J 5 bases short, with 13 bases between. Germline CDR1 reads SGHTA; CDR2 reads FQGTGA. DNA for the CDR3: TGTGCCAGCAGTCGGGAGATCGGGGAGACCCAGTACTTC. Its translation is CASSREIGETQYF. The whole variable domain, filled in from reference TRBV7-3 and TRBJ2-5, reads GAGVSQTPSNKVTEKGKYVELRCDPISGHTALYWYRQSLGQGPEFLIYFQGTGAADDSGLPNDRFFAVRPEGSVSTLKIQRTERGDSAVYLCASSREIGETQYFGPGTRLLVL.

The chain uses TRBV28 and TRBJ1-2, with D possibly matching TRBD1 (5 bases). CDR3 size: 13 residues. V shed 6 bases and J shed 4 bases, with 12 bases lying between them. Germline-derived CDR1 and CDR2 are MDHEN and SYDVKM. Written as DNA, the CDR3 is TGTGCCAGCAGCCCAGGACACCTCTATGGCTACACCTTC. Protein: CASSPGHLYGYTF.